The clone carrying this TCR beta chain was seen ten or more times. The data belong to a study of human T cells and chemical hapten exposure. Study at large: Alopecia areata, totalis and universalis patients, mostly female, were included.

Germline CDR1 and CDR2: SGDLS and YYNGEE. The CDR3 sequence is 13 residues long. The V end lost 1 base, the J end lost 1 base, and 0 bases lay between the germline ends. MiXCR, applied by TCRdb to the RACE reads, yields one record per CDR3 protein. Of tens of thousands of distinct CDR3 sequences detected, 7.5% to 10% appear once; the ten largest clones hold about an eighth. Time point described: patch test 1, 2 weeks after DPC sensitization. The treatment is: therapeutic diphenylcyclopropenone sensitization with weekly scalp DPC. The genes are TRBV9 and TRBJ2-6; D gene uncertain. Sequenced here: whole blood, sampled in connection with sensitization to the hapten diphenylcyclopropenone (DPC). The clonotype was recovered from a woman aged 40-49 years with alopecia areata. Some clones in this sample may be carry-over from other donors' samples. Here the CDR3 reads CASSVSGANVLTF. For the CDR3, the DNA is TGTGCCAGCAGCGTATCTGGGGCCAACGTCCTGACTTTC. Full variable domain (missing parts from reference TRBV9 and TRBJ2-6): DSGVTQTPKHLITATGQRVTLRCSPRSGDLSVYWYQQSLDQGLQFLIQYYNGEERAKGNILERFSAQQFPDLHSELNLSSLELGDSALYFCASSVSGANVLTFGAGSRLTVL.